Here is one TCR beta chain with its context. Its antigen is unidentified. A read error may explain this, as a much larger clone is one base away. This CDR3 is missing its conserved last phenylalanine or tryptophan, likely due to a read error. These data come from a study of blood T cells in healthy people across ages. The study's findings and limits: The fall in TCR beta diversity per million T cells was roughly linear with age.

A second 7 to 11 cycle PCR used barcoded and J-beta primers. One entry per CDR3 protein, called by TCRdb with MiXCR from the 5' RACE reads. The table records 800,000 to 950,000 distinct CDR3 sequences, under 35% of them present only once. These data also formed part of another study, on T cells of mothers and their children.

The receptor was isolated from a middle-aged woman in good health. The specimen sequenced was blood.

CDR3 sequence reads: CSASPRGDLGANVLTL. Written as DNA, the CDR3 is TGCAGTGCTAGCCCCCGGGGGGATCTTGGGGCCAACGTCCTGACTTTA. The chain is built from TRBV20-1 and TRBJ2-6; 7 nucleotides match TRBD2. Germline V gene sequence: CDR1 DFQATT, CDR2 SNEGSKA (reference sequence). V shed 3 bases and J 3 bases; nucleotides not matched to a gene: 8. There are 16 residues in the CDR3.